This T cell receptor beta chain is drawn from a study of T-cell reconstitution after alpha-beta-depleted transplantation in children. Worth noting for this clonotype: As yet, its antigen is unknown.

TCRbeta library preparation incorporated unique molecular identifiers. TCRdb ran MiXCR on the PCR reads and lists one entry per CDR3 protein. The sample consists of 350,000 to 500,000 distinct CDR3 sequences, around two fifths of them appearing once. Notes on the study in general: Expanded clones from the graft, numbering several hundred, reportedly supplied alpha-beta T cells about two months after transplant.

This CDR3 comprises 12 residues. Germline trimming cut 4 bases from V and 11 bases from J; bases unmatched to any gene: 7. The germline gives CDR1 SNHLY, CDR2 FYNNEI. The starting material was PBMCs, obtained before TCRalphabeta/CD19-depleted stem cell transplant. The J gene is TRBJ1-2, the V gene TRBV2; 7 bases agree with TRBD1. The TCR comes from a girl aged 2-9 years with aplastic anemia, due to receive a stem cell transplant. For the CDR3, the DNA is TGTGCCAGCAGTGCGGGACAGACAGATTACACCTTC. Its translation: CASSAGQTDYTF.